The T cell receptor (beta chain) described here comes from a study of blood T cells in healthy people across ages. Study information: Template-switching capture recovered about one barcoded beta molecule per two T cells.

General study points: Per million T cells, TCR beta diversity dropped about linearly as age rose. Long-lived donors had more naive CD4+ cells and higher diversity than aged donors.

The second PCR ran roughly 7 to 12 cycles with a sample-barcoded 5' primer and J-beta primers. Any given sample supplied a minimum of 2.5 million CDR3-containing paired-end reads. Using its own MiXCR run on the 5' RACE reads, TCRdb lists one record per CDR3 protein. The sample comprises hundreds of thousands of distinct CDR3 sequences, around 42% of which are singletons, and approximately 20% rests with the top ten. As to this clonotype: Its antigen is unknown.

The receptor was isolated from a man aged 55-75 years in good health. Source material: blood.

CDR3 region: CASSRSSGTNYGYTF. CDR3 in DNA: TGCGCCAGCAGCCGATCGTCCGGGACTAACTATGGCTACACCTTC. The J gene is TRBJ1-2, the V gene TRBV4-1; D is unresolved. Germline values: CDR1 MGHRA, CDR2 YSYEKL. V was trimmed by 4 bases and J by 0 bases, leaving 12 bases between them. The CDR3 totals 15 residues.